This T cell receptor beta chain was recorded in a study of blood T cell repertoires in COVID-19. Study details: T cells, B-cell-depleted T cells, or PBMCs supplied cDNA or gDNA.

Clones were read by immunoSEQ multiplex PCR, and TCRdb kept only the in-frame ones, dropping some. The sample contains about 220,000 clones, almost 90% of which appear only once. V shed 4 bases and J shed 0 bases, with 8 bases lying between them. CDR3 size: 14 residues. Germline loops: CDR1 SGHTA, CDR2 FQGTGA. This receptor was obtained from a woman between 45 and 60 years old with acute COVID-19. The rearrangement joins TRBV7-3 to TRBJ2-3; D gene uncertain. What was sequenced was PBMCs or T cells enriched from blood (not recorded which). CDR3 DNA sequence: TGTGCCAGCAGCTCAAGGAGTAGCACAGATACGCAGTATTTT. It encodes CASSSRSSTDTQYF. Full variable domain (rest looked up from reference TRBV7-3 and TRBJ2-3): GAGVSQTPSNKVTEKGKYVELRCDPISGHTALYWYRQSLGQGPEFLIYFQGTGAADDSGLPNDRFFAVRPEGSVSTLKIQRTERGDSAVYLCASSSRSSTDTQYFGPGTRLTVL.